The 5 T cell receptor beta chains in this list originate from one sample, sequenced in a study of graft-versus-host responses after intestinal transplantation (TCRdb year 2021). The sample's time point label, in plain terms: cells obtained before transplantation from donor or recipient. For these receptors, no antigen is known. Library preparation used the immunoSEQ multiplex PCR assay. The table comes from immuneACCESS by way of TCRdb, which keeps in-frame sequences with V and J called. Part of the clones is missing from these tables; in studies checked, under half for an unresolved V gene and the rest for unknown reasons. The sample table contains some 110,000 clones; only one count was recorded for approximately 90% of them. 0.18% of the sample goes to the ten largest clones. The sequencing here drew on unstimulated CD4+ T cells sorted from spleen or lymph node cells, taken before intestinal transplant. Receptors originate from a human donor who received an intestinal transplant.

The chain links TRBV18 to TRBJ2-7; D may be TRBD1 (5 bases). The germline V and J ends were trimmed by 5 bases and 6 bases, with 14 bases remaining between them. This CDR3 is built from 13 residues. Germline V gene data show CDR1 as KGHSH and CDR2 as LQKENI. The CDR3 spells CASSAGSEREQYF. The CDR3 region has the DNA TGTGCCAGCTCAGCAGGGTCCGAACGCGAGCAGTACTTC.

Written as DNA, the CDR3 is TGTGCCAGCAGCTTACGGCGGGAAGAGACCCAGTACTTC. This translates into CASSLRREETQYF. The chain combines TRBV7-3 with TRBJ2-5, with a tentative D call TRBD2 (5 bases). Trimming cost V 2 bases and J 3 bases, with 7 bases left between them. The CDR3 contains 13 residues. Germline V gene lookup returns CDR1 SGHTA and CDR2 FQGTGA. The full variable domain, in which reference TRBV7-3 and TRBJ2-5 provide the parts outside the CDR3, is GAGVSQTPSNKVTEKGKYVELRCDPISGHTALYWYRQSLGQGPEFLIYFQGTGAADDSGLPNDRFFAVRPEGSVSTLKIQRTERGDSAVYLCASSLRREETQYFGPGTRLLVL.

The chain combines TRBV5-1 with TRBJ2-2; TRBD1 matches 8 bases. The CDR3 loop spans 15 amino acids. CDR1 and CDR2 (germline): SGHRS, YFSETQ. The V and J ends lost 4 bases and 1 base, in that order; junction bases with no gene match: 3. The CDR3 region is CASSEGQVNTGELFF. DNA of the CDR3: TGCGCCAGCAGCGAGGGACAGGTGAACACCGGGGAGCTGTTTTTT. The full variable domain, its missing parts supplied by reference TRBV5-1 and TRBJ2-2, is KAGVTQTPRYLIKTRGQQVTLSCSPISGHRSVSWYQQTPGQGLQFLFEYFSETQRNKGNFPGRFSGRQFSNSRSEMNVSTLELGDSALYLCASSEGQVNTGELFFGEGSRLTVL.

This chain connects TRBV10-1 to TRBJ2-7, with 7 bases matching TRBD2. Trimming cost V 3 bases and J 6 bases; bases outside gene matches: 8. Germline V gene data show CDR1 as WNHNN and CDR2 as SYGVQD (reference sequence). This CDR3 is 14 amino acids long. Here the CDR3 DNA reads TGCGCCAGCAGTGAAACCGGGAGGACGGGCGAGCAGTACTTC. It encodes CASSETGRTGEQYF.

This rearrangement joins TRBV19 to TRBJ1-4; D possibly corresponds to TRBD1 (6 bases). Between the trimmed V and J ends, which lost 4 bases and 3 bases, there was a span of 12 bases. Germline assignment: CDR1 LNHDA and CDR2 SQIVND (reference sequence). The CDR3 runs to 15 residues. The CDR3 region is CASSRGRLANEKLFF. CDR3 coding DNA: TGTGCCAGTAGTAGGGGGCGGCTAGCTAATGAAAAACTGTTTTTT.